This T cell receptor beta chain was identified in a study of CD8 T cells in Susac syndrome. General study points: TCR sequencing and HLA analysis covered a relatively small number of individuals.

With random hexamers, about 0.45 to 1 ug RNA was reverse transcribed. An immunoSEQ multiplex PCR amplified TCR beta CDR3 over 54 Vbeta and 13 Jbeta. TCRdb reanalysed the immunoSEQ multiplex PCR reads using MiXCR and keeps one entry per CDR3 protein. The sample comprises a few hundred thousand distinct CDR3 sequences, roughly 85% of which are singletons, and 0.21% rests with the top ten. Trimming removed 4 bases at V and 7 bases at J, with 16 bases between. In germline, CDR1 is PRHDT, CDR2 FYEKMQ (reference sequence). This CDR3 region has 14 residues. Comments on this clonotype: Antigen: not known.

The authors sequenced TCR beta from blood CD8+ and CD4+ T cells. Treatment-naive patients with stable or active relapsing-remitting disease were the multiple sclerosis controls. This TCR came from a human donor with multiple sclerosis. V gene TRBV13 combines with J gene TRBJ1-1; tentative D call: TRBD1 (5 bases). The sample comprised CD8+ T cells from PBMCs. CDR3 coding DNA: TGTGCCAGCAGCTCTTGGGGGAAGGGCTATGAAGCTTTCTTT. As protein: CASSSWGKGYEAFF. The variable domain in full, completed from reference TRBV13 and TRBJ1-1, reads AAGVIQSPRHLIKEKRETATLKCYPIPRHDTVYWYQQGPGQDPQFLISFYEKMQSDKGSIPDRFSAQQFSDYHSELNMSSLELGDSALYFCASSSWGKGYEAFFGQGTRLTVV.